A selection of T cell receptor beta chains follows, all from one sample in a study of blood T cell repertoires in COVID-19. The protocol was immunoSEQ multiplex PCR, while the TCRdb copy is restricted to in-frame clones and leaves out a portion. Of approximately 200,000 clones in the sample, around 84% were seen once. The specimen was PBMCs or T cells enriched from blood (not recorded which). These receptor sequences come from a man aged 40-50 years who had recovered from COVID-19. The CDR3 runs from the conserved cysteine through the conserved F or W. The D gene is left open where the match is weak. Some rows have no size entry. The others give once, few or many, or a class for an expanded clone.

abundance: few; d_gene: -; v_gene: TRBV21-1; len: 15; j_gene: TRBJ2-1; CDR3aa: CASSTGQEVYNEQFF; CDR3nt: TGTGCCAGCAGCACTGGTCAGGAGGTCTACAATGAGCAGTTCTTC
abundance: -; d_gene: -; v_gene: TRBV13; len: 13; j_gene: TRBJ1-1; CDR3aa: CASSLEGGTEAFF; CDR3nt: TGTGCCAGCAGCTTAGAAGGGGGCACTGAAGCTTTCTTT
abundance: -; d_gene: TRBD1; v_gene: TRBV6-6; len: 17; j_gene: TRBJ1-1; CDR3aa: CASSPGQGKIKGTEAFF; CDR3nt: TGTGCCAGCAGTCCGGGACAGGGGAAAATAAAGGGCACTGAAGCTTTCTTT
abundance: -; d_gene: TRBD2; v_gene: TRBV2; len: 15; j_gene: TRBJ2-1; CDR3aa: CASRAGLGGSNEQFF; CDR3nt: TGTGCCAGCAGGGCAGGACTAGGCGGGTCCAATGAGCAGTTCTTC
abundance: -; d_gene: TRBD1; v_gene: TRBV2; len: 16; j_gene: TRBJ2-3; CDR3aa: CASRTGTGDPTDTQYF; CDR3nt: TGTGCCAGCAGAACCGGGACAGGGGATCCCACAGATACGCAGTATTTT
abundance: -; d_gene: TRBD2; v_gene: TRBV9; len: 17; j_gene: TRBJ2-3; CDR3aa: CASSVAGLAGGTDTQYF; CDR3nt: TGTGCCAGCAGCGTAGCCGGACTAGCGGGAGGAACAGATACGCAGTATTTT
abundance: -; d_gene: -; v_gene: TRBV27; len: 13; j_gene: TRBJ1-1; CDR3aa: CASSIHSGTEAFF; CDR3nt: TGTGCCAGCAGTATACACTCAGGAACTGAAGCTTTCTTT
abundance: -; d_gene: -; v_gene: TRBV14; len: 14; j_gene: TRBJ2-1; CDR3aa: CASSQEGGRGEQFF; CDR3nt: TGTGCCAGCAGCCAAGAGGGCGGCAGGGGAGAGCAGTTCTTC
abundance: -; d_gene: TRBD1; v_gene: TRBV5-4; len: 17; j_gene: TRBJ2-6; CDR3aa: CASSVTGRSAGANVLTF; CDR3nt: TGTGCCAGCAGCGTGACAGGGAGAAGTGCTGGGGCCAACGTCCTGACTTTC
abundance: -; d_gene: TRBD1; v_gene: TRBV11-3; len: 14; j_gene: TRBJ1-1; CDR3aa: CASSWDRLNTEAFF; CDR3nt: TGTGCCAGCAGCTGGGACAGGCTGAACACTGAAGCTTTCTTT
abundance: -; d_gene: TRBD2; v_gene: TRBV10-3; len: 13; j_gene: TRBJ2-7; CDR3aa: CAHSGGGSYEQYF; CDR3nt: TGTGCCCACTCGGGAGGGGGTAGCTACGAGCAGTACTTC
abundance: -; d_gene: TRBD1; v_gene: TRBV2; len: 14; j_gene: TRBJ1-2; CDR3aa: CASSLQGAELGYTF; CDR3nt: TGTGCCAGCAGTCTTCAGGGGGCCGAGTTGGGCTACACCTTC
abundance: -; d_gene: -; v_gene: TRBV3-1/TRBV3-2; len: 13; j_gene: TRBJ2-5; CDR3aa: CASSLGRQETQYF; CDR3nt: TGTGCCAGCAGCCTGGGGCGCCAAGAGACCCAGTACTTC
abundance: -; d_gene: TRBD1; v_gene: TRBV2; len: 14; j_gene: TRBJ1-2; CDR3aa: CASSEIGQGGGYTF; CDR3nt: TGTGCCAGCAGTGAAATAGGACAGGGTGGTGGCTACACCTTC
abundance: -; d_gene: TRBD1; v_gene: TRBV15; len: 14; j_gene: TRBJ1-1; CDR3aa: CATSLQGAGTEAFF; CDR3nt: TGTGCCACCAGCTTACAGGGGGCTGGCACTGAAGCTTTCTTT
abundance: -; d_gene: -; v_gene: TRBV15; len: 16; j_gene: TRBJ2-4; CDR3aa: CATSRAVRGIKNIQYF; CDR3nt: TGTGCCACCAGCAGAGCGGTCCGGGGGATCAAAAACATTCAGTACTTC
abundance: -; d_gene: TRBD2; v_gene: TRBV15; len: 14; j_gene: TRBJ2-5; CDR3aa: CATNLAGPQETQYF; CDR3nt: TGTGCCACCAACCTAGCGGGGCCACAAGAGACCCAGTACTTC
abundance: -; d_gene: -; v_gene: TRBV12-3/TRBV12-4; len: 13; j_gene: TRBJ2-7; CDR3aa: CASSQDKTYEQYF; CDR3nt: TGTGCCAGCAGCCAGGACAAGACCTACGAGCAGTACTTC
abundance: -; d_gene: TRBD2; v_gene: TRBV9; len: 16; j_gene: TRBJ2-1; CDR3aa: CASSPGAGGSGDEQFF; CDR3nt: TGTGCCAGCAGCCCCGGAGCGGGAGGGTCGGGCGATGAGCAGTTCTTC
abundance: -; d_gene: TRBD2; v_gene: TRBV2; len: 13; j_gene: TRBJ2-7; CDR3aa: CASAIAGSFEQYF; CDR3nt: TGTGCCAGCGCTATAGCGGGGTCTTTTGAGCAGTACTTC
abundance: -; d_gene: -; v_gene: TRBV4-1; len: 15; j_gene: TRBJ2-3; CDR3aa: CASSQDGVSTDTQYF; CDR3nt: TGCGCCAGCAGCCAAGACGGAGTCAGCACAGATACGCAGTATTTT
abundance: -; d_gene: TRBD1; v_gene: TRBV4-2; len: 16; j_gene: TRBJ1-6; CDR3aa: CASSQEGQGGNSPLHF; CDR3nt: TGTGCCAGCAGCCAAGAAGGACAGGGGGGAAATTCACCCCTCCACTTT
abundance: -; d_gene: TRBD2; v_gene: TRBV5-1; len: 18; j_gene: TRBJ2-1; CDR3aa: CASSLGLAGEYAYNEQFF; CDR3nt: TGCGCCAGCAGCTTGGGACTAGCGGGAGAGTATGCCTACAATGAGCAGTTCTTC
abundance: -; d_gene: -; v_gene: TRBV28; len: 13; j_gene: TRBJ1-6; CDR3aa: CASNLEGSVPLHF; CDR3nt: TGTGCCAGCAACCTGGAGGGCTCGGTACCCCTCCACTTT
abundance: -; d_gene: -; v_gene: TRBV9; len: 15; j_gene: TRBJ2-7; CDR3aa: CASSVAGDPTYEQYF; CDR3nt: TGTGCCAGCAGCGTAGCAGGGGACCCCACCTACGAGCAGTACTTC
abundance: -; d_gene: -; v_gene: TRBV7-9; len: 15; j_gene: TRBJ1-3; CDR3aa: CASSPSGGLGNTIYF; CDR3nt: TGTGCCAGCAGCCCGAGCGGGGGGTTAGGAAACACCATATATTTT
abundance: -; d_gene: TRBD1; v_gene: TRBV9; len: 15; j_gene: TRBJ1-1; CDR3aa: CASSVGGTVNTEAFF; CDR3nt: TGTGCCAGCAGCGTAGGAGGGACAGTGAACACTGAAGCTTTCTTT
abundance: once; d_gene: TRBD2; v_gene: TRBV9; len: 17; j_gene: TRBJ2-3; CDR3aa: CASSASGRALDTDTQYF; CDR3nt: TGTGCCAGCAGCGCAAGCGGGAGGGCCCTCGACACAGATACGCAGTATTTT
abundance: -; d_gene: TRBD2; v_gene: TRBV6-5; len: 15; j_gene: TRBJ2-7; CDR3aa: CASSYLTSGRVEQYF; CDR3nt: TGTGCCAGCAGTTACTTAACTAGCGGGAGGGTCGAGCAGTACTTC
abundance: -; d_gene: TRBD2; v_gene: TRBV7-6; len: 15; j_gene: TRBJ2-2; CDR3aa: CASSVGTTNTGELFF; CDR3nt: TGTGCCAGCAGCGTGGGGACTACGAACACCGGGGAGCTGTTTTTT
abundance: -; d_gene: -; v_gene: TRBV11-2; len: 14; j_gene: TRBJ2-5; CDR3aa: CASSLKGVQETQYF; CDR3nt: TGTGCCAGCAGCTTAAAAGGGGTCCAAGAGACCCAGTACTTC
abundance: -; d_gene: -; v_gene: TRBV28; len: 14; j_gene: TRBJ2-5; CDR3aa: CASSPGESQETQYF; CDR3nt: TGTGCCAGCAGTCCAGGGGAATCCCAAGAGACCCAGTACTTC
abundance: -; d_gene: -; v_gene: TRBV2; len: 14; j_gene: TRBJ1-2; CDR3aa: CASSAHRANYGYTF; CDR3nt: TGTGCCAGCAGCGCCCACAGAGCCAACTATGGCTACACCTTC
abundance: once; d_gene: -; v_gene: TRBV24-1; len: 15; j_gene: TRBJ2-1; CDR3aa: CATSDLSGSYNEQFF; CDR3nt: TGTGCCACCAGTGATTTGAGCGGGTCCTACAATGAGCAGTTCTTC
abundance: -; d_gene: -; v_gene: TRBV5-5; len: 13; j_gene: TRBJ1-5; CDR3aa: CASSLSPDQPQHF; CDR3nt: TGTGCCAGCAGCTTGAGTCCGGATCAGCCCCAGCATTTT
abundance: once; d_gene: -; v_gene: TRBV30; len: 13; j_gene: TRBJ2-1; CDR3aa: CAWARGGNNEQFF; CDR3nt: TGTGCCTGGGCAAGGGGGGGAAACAATGAGCAGTTCTTC
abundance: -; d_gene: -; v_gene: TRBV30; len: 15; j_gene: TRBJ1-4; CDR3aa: CAWSVRGHVDEKLFF; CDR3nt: TGTGCCTGGAGTGTACGGGGACACGTAGATGAAAAACTGTTTTTT
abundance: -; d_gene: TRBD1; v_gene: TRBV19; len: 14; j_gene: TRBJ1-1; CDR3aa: CASSIGTGNTEAFF; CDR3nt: TGTGCCAGTAGTATTGGGACAGGGAACACTGAAGCTTTCTTT
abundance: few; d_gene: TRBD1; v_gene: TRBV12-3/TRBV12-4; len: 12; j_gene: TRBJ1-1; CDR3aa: CASSLSGGEAFF; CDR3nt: TGTGCCAGCAGCCTCTCAGGGGGCGAAGCTTTCTTT
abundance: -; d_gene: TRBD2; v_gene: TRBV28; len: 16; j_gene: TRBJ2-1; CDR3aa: CASSGSGGSSYNEQFF; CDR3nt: TGTGCCAGCAGTGGTAGCGGCGGGAGTTCCTACAATGAGCAGTTCTTC
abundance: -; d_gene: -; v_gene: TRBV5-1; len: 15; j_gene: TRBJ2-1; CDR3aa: CASSVRLSSYNEQFF; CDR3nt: TGCGCCAGCAGCGTAAGACTAAGCTCCTACAATGAGCAGTTCTTC
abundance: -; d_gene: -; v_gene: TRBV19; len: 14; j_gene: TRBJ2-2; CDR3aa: CASIPDRNTGELFF; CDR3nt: TGTGCCAGCATCCCCGATAGGAACACCGGGGAGCTGTTTTTT
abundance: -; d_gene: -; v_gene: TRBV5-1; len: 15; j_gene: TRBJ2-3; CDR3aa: CASSLAGGALDTQYF; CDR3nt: TGCGCCAGCAGCTTGGCCGGAGGGGCTCTGGATACGCAGTATTTT
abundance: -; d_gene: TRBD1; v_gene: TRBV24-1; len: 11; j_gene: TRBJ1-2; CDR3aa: CATSDRGGYTF; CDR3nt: TGTGCCACCTCCGACAGGGGTGGCTACACCTTC
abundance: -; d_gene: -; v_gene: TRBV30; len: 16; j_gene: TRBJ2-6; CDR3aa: CAWSVRTYSGANVLTF; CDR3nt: TGTGCCTGGAGTGTACGAACCTACTCTGGGGCCAACGTCCTGACTTTC
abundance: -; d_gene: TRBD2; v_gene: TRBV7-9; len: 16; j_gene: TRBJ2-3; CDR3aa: CASSPWTSGDTDTQYF; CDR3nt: TGTGCCAGCAGCCCCTGGACTAGCGGAGACACAGATACGCAGTATTTT
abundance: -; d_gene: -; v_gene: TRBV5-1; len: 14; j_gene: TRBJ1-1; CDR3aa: CASSARGDSGEAFF; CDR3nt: TGCGCCAGCAGTGCTCGAGGCGATTCAGGGGAAGCTTTCTTT
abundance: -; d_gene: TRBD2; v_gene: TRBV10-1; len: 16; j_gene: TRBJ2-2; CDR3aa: CASSENRAGGTGELFF; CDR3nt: TGCGCCAGCAGTGAGAATCGAGCGGGAGGAACCGGGGAGCTGTTTTTT
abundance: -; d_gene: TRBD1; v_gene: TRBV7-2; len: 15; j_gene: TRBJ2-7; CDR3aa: CASSFFPGQGDEQYF; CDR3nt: TGTGCCAGCAGCTTCTTCCCGGGACAGGGCGACGAGCAGTACTTC
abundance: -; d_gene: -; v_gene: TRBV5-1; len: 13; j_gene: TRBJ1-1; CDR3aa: CASSPLMNTEAFF; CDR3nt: TGCGCCAGCAGTCCTCTAATGAACACTGAAGCTTTCTTT
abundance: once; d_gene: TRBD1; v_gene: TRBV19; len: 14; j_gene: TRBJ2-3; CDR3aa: CASSHRGSTDTQYF; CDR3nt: TGTGCCAGTAGCCACAGGGGCTCCACAGATACGCAGTATTTT
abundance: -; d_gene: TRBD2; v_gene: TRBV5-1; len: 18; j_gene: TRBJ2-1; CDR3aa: CASSSTSPLAGGYNEQFF; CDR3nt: TGCGCCAGCAGCTCAACCTCCCCTCTAGCGGGAGGGTACAATGAGCAGTTCTTC
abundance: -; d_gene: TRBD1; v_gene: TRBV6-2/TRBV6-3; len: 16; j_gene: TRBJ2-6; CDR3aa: CASSLGGQGGANVLTF; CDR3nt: TGTGCCAGCAGTTTAGGAGGACAGGGAGGGGCCAACGTCCTGACTTTC
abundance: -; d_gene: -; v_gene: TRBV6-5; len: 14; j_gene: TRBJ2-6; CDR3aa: CASSGSSGANVLTF; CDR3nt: TGTGCCAGCAGCGGGAGCTCTGGGGCCAACGTCCTGACTTTC
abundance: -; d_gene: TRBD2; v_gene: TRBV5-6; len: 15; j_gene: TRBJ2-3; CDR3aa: CASSLLAGPTDTQYF; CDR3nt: TGTGCCAGCAGCTTGTTAGCGGGACCCACAGATACGCAGTATTTT
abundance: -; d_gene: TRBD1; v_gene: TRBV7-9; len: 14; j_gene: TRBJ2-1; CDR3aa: CASSSRQGKGEQFF; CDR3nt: TGTGCCAGCAGCTCACGACAGGGGAAGGGTGAGCAGTTCTTC
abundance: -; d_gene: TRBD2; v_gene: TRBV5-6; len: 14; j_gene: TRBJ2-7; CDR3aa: CASSLGLAEDEQYF; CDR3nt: TGTGCCAGCAGCTTGGGGCTAGCGGAGGACGAGCAGTACTTC